The clone carrying this TCR beta chain has a handful of counts. As yet, its antigen is unknown. Constant-segment primers and 5'RACE yielded cDNA libraries for TCR alpha and TCR beta, each carrying sample barcodes and UMIs. TCRdb recomputed calls from the 5' RACE reads with MiXCR, one row per CDR3 protein. The sample carries about 210,000 distinct CDR3 sequences, approximately 30% recorded once. These data come from a study of T-cell memory formation after mild COVID-19. About the study: TCR clustering was largely donor specific.

The germline gives CDR1 LGHDT, CDR2 YNNKEL (reference sequence). V lost 4 bases and J lost 6; bases outside the gene matches: 12. The CDR3 consists of 16 residues. Study results and caveats: Among CD4+ contracting clones, most were CM and EM, and CD8+ ones EMRA.

The receptor's source is an adult woman who had mild COVID-19 (a few samples of this study predate the infection). Cell type and time point are not known. Sequenced: PBMCs or a T cell subset sorted from them (not recorded which). This sequence joins TRBV3-1 and TRBJ2-1; 7 bases are a match to TRBD2. This CDR3 reads CASSPESIAGRNEQFF. CDR3 nucleotide sequence: TGTGCCAGCAGCCCTGAGTCAATAGCGGGCCGCAATGAGCAGTTCTTC.